This T cell receptor beta chain was sequenced in a study of radiation and T cells in renal cell carcinoma. Across the study: Nephrectomy followed 15 Gy stereotactic body radiation by 4 weeks.

Study-level results: Pretreatment tumor biopsies were lacking, so baseline clonotypes are unknown.

TCRdb keeps only in-frame clones here, not all; method: immunoSEQ multiplex PCR. The sample records 70,000 or so clones, about 80% being singletons. Time point denoted: blood 2 weeks post-SBRT. Specified treatment: 15 Gy SBRT to primary tumor, nephrectomy 4 weeks later. The patient's renal cell carcinoma had clear cell pathology. As to this clone: Its antigen is as yet unknown.

The V end lost 3 bases, the J end lost 0 bases, and 8 bases lay between the germline ends. Germline lookup yields CDR1 GTSNPN and CDR2 SVGIG (reference sequence). This CDR3 has 14 residues. The source was blood, collected from a patient whose treatment included radiotherapy and nephrectomy. This receptor was taken from a man aged 60 to 69 with renal cell carcinoma. The chain recombines TRBV30 with TRBJ2-2; D is unresolved. The CDR3 region is CAWRRLSNTGELFF. CDR3 DNA: TGTGCCTGGAGAAGATTATCGAACACCGGGGAGCTGTTTTTT. The full variable domain, rest sourced from reference TRBV30 and TRBJ2-2, is SQTIHQWPATLVQPVGSPLSLECTVEGTSNPNLYWYRQAAGRGLQLLFYSVGIGQISSEVPQNLSASRPQDRQFILSSKKLLLSDSGFYLCAWRRLSNTGELFFGEGSRLTVL.